This T cell receptor (beta chain) was recovered during a study of cytomegalovirus exposure and HLA in healthy donors. This clone was seen more than once but under ten times. What it recognizes is unknown. The PCR made use of 60 Vbeta and 13 Jbeta primers. Profiled with immunoSEQ multiplex PCR; TCRdb holds only in-frame clones, not every one. The sample records approximately 100,000 clones, 60% to 85% being singletons. Germline V gene data show CDR1 as WSHSY and CDR2 as SAAADI. Trimming cost V 1 base and J 6 bases; bases outside gene matches: 7. The CDR3 runs to 15 residues. Whole-study findings and limits: Sequencing artifact likely explains a cluster of highly shared sequence variants. A previous analysis found most TCR beta V segments productive roughly 90% or roughly 30% of the time.

This clonotype was sampled from a man aged 55 to 69 in good health and CMV-seropositive. V usage is TRBV10-2 and J usage is TRBJ1-2, with 8 bases identical to TRBD1. The sample taken for sequencing was PBMCs. The CDR3, as DNA: TGCGCCAGCAGTGAGTATCCGAGGGACAGGCATGGCTACACCTTC. The encoded protein is CASSEYPRDRHGYTF.